These 27 T cell receptor beta chains share one sample of origin, sequenced in a study of blood T cell repertoires in COVID-19. Here immunoSEQ multiplex PCR was the method, and the copy in TCRdb shows in-frame clones only, minus some. The sample holds approximately 670,000 clones, 70% to 90% seen once. Sequencing used peripheral blood. Source of these receptors: a woman under 30 with acute or convalescent COVID-19.

The chain employs TRBV6-5 and TRBJ1-4; 7 bases align to TRBD1. There are 13 residues in the CDR3. The J segment lost 7 bases and the V segment lost 6 bases, leaving 5 bases of the junction unmatched. Germline loops: CDR1 MNHEY, CDR2 SVGAGI. The chain's CDR3 is CASRSRDSEKLFF. The CDR3 DNA reads as TGTGCCAGCAGAAGCAGGGACAGTGAAAAACTGTTTTTT.

This sequence joins TRBV5-6 and TRBJ2-7, with D tentatively TRBD1 (5 bases). Germline V gene data show CDR1 as SGHDT and CDR2 as YYEEEE. Trimming pared 3 bases from V and 2 bases from J, leaving 12 bases between. The CDR3 sequence is 14 residues long. CDR3 DNA sequence: TGTGCCAGCAGCTCGCTAGACAGTCCCTACGAGCAGTACTTC. Translation gives CASSSLDSPYEQYF.

This rearrangement joins TRBV5-8 to TRBJ2-7; the D is unclear. The V gene lost 0 bases and the J gene lost 2 bases, with 3 bases spanning the gap. Germline V gene sequence: CDR1 SGHTS, CDR2 YDEGEE. This CDR3 has 12 residues. The CDR3 DNA follows: TGTGCCAGCAGCTTGGCCACCTACGAGCAGTACTTC. Its translation is CASSLATYEQYF.

V and J are TRBV27 and TRBJ1-1, with D possibly TRBD1 on 6 matching bases. This CDR3 region has 14 residues. Trimming shortened V by 5 bases and J by 8 bases, and 18 bases separated the two germline ends. Germline V gene data show CDR1 as MNHEY and CDR2 as SMNVEV (reference sequence). CDR3 sequence (DNA): TGTGCCAGCAGTAAGGGTAGCCCCAGGGGAGAAGCTTTCTTT. Its protein is CASSKGSPRGEAFF.

The gene calls are TRBV7-9 and TRBJ2-3, with 16 bases that match TRBD2. The CDR3 has 17 residues. Unmatched junction bases numbered 11, after V lost 6 bases and J lost 8 bases. The germline V gene has CDR1 SEHNR and CDR2 FQNEAQ (reference sequence). The CDR3, as DNA: TGTGCCAGCAGGTCCGGGACTAGCGGGGGGGTTCGGAGTACGCAGTATTTT. Translated: CASRSGTSGGVRSTQYF.

V is TRBV4-1 and J is TRBJ2-7, with D possibly being TRBD1 (6 bases). This CDR3 is built from 12 residues. Trimming pared 4 bases from V and 5 bases from J, leaving 9 bases between. Looked up from germline, CDR1 is MGHRA and CDR2 is YSYEKL. CDR3 sequence (DNA): TGCGCCAGCAGCCCACAGGGCCACGAGCAGTACTTC. Translated: CASSPQGHEQYF.

The gene calls are TRBV24-1 and TRBJ1-2; D remains unclear. The germline V and J ends were trimmed by 5 bases and 4 bases, with 13 bases remaining between them. Germline assignment: CDR1 KGHDR and CDR2 SFDVKD. The CDR3 has 14 residues. The CDR3 here is CATSAPGPIYGYTF. CDR3 DNA: TGTGCCACCAGTGCCCCTGGGCCGATCTATGGCTACACCTTC.

The CDR3 sequence: CASSLAQMNTEAFF. CDR3 in DNA: TGTGCCAGCAGCTTGGCCCAGATGAACACTGAAGCTTTCTTT. The rearrangement joins TRBV5-4 to TRBJ1-1, with D uncertain. Germline V gene sequence: CDR1 SGHNT, CDR2 YYREEE (reference sequence). V shed 0 bases and J shed 0 bases, with 6 bases lying between them. The CDR3 has 14 amino acids.

The V and J genes are TRBV7-2 and TRBJ2-2, with 9 bases aligning to TRBD2. From germline, CDR1 is SGHTA and CDR2 FQGNSA. V dropped 6 bases and J dropped 8; count of bases not matched to a gene: 22. CDR3 length equals 19 residues. Here the CDR3 reads CASSPAARLAVLSRGELFF. The DNA for the CDR3 is TGTGCCAGCAGTCCCGCCGCCCGACTAGCGGTGCTTTCGAGGGGGGAGCTGTTTTTT.

This clone was recorded once. The chain recombines TRBV18 with TRBJ2-3, with 9 bases fitting TRBD1. Trimming removed 5 bases from V and 2 bases from J; junction bases left unmatched: 5. Germline V gene lookup returns CDR1 KGHSH and CDR2 LQKENI. This CDR3 has 15 residues. CDR3 nucleotide sequence: TGTGCCAGCTCAGTGGACAGGGGAGCCACAGATACGCAGTATTTT. It specifies CASSVDRGATDTQYF.

The CDR3 bases are TGTGCCAGTAGCTCCGGGGTTGGCGGAAATTCACCCCTCCACTTT. This encodes CASSSGVGGNSPLHF. V gene TRBV19 combines with J gene TRBJ1-6; D unresolved. The V end lost 6 bases, the J end lost 7 bases, and 16 bases lay between the germline ends. Germline assignment: CDR1 LNHDA and CDR2 SQIVND (reference sequence). The CDR3 is made up of 15 amino acids.

This clone was seen only once. The V and J genes are TRBV7-3 and TRBJ1-6, with D maybe TRBD1 (5 bases). Germline lookup yields CDR1 SGHTA and CDR2 FQGTGA. V was shortened by 2 bases and J by 6 bases, with 8 bases between the two germline ends. This CDR3 has 14 residues. The CDR3 DNA follows: TGTGCCAGCAGCTTACGACAGCGTAATTCACCCCTCCACTTT. It yields the protein CASSLRQRNSPLHF.

CDR3 loop: CASSRRGGNEKLFF. DNA for the CDR3: TGTGCCAGCAGTAGAAGAGGGGGTAATGAAAAACTGTTTTTT. The chain has TRBV27 and TRBJ1-4; TRBD1 is a possible D gene (6 bases). Trimming took 5 bases from V and 4 from J, leaving 11 bases between them. This CDR3 has 14 residues. Germline CDR1 reads MNHEY; CDR2 reads SMNVEV (reference sequence).

This chain connects TRBV4-3 to TRBJ2-4, with 7 bases identical to TRBD2. The trim removed 1 base at V and 1 base at J, leaving 1 base unmatched. The CDR3 loop spans 15 amino acids. In germline, CDR1 is LGHNA, CDR2 YSLEER. The CDR3 coding sequence is TGCGCCAGCAGCCAAGTCGGGGGGGCCAAAAACATTCAGTACTTC. This gives the protein CASSQVGGAKNIQYF.

This clone was detected only once. The gene calls are TRBV6-5 and TRBJ1-2; TRBD1 matches 10 bases. V lost 7 bases to trimming and J lost 5 bases; unmatched junction nucleotides: 10. CDR1 MNHEY and CDR2 SVGAGI come from the germline V gene. The CDR3 spans 15 residues. Here the CDR3 reads CASKAGTGVGYGYTF. The DNA for the CDR3 is TGTGCCAGCAAAGCCGGGACAGGGGTCGGTTATGGCTACACCTTC.

The V call is TRBV15, the J call TRBJ1-4; 9 bases line up with TRBD1. This CDR3 region has 15 residues. Germline assignment: CDR1 LNHNV and CDR2 YYDKDF (reference sequence). V shed 3 bases, J shed 7 bases, and the junction held 6 bases outside the gene matches. The CDR3: CATSRGTGLGEKLFF. Written as DNA, the CDR3 is TGTGCCACCAGCAGGGGGACAGGGCTTGGTGAAAAACTGTTTTTT.

The CDR3 DNA sequence: TGTGCCATCAGTGAGTCGACAGGGACGGGTGATGGCTACACCTTC. Protein sequence: CAISESTGTGDGYTF. The J gene is TRBJ1-2, the V gene TRBV10-3, with 7 bases identical to TRBD1. The CDR3 is made up of 15 amino acids. Germline CDR1 reads ENHRY; CDR2 reads SYGVKD. J was trimmed by 6 bases and V by 0 bases; bases with no gene match: 7.

Notes on this clone: The junction differs from germline at one of its ends, possibly a read error. V gene TRBV7-2 combines with J gene TRBJ2-3; weak D call: TRBD2 (7 bases). The germline V gene encodes CDR1 SGHTA and CDR2 FQGNSA. The CDR3 is made up of 13 amino acids. CDR3 nucleotides: TGTGCCAGCAGCTTAATGATCGCGGGGGCAAGGGATTTT. It specifies CASSLMIAGARDF.

The chain links TRBV30 to TRBJ1-2; D might be TRBD1 (5 bases). CDR3 length: 16 residues. Looked up from germline, CDR1 is GTSNPN and CDR2 is SVGIG (reference sequence). V was cut by 7 bases and J by 0 bases, with 21 bases left in between. CDR3: CAFLGTGTMANYGYTF. In DNA form, the CDR3 reads TGTGCCTTCCTAGGTACAGGAACAATGGCTAACTATGGCTACACCTTC.

The chain carries TRBV25-1 and TRBJ1-2, with a possible D match to TRBD1 (5 bases). The V end lost 6 bases, the J end lost 4 bases, and 15 bases lay between the germline ends. Per the germline V gene, CDR1 is MGHDK and CDR2 is SYGVNS. This CDR3 is 14 amino acids long. The CDR3 sequence: CASSLEGRGYGYTF. The CDR3 nucleotides are TGTGCCAGCAGCCTGGAGGGACGGGGCTATGGCTACACCTTC.

The chain uses TRBV25-1 and TRBJ1-2; 9 nucleotides line up with TRBD1. This CDR3 is 14 amino acids long. V gave up 3 bases and J gave up 7 bases; unmatched junction bases: 6. Per the germline V gene, CDR1 is MGHDK and CDR2 is SYGVNS. For the CDR3, the DNA is TGTGCCAGCAGTGAGACGGGACAGGGAGGTGGCTACACCTTC. This gives the protein CASSETGQGGGYTF.

This clone is a singleton in its sample. This chain links TRBV3-1 (or the pseudogene TRBV3-2) with TRBJ2-5; 8 bases fit TRBD2. The CDR3 extends over 16 amino acids. From germline, CDR1 is LGHDT and CDR2 YNNKEL (reference sequence). The trim removed 4 bases at V and 1 base at J, leaving 8 bases unmatched. CDR3 nucleotide sequence: TGTGCCAGCAGCCCCTTAGCGGGGTCGTCCCAAGAGACCCAGTACTTC. Translation gives CASSPLAGSSQETQYF.

The chain combines TRBV4-2 with TRBJ2-1; 10 nucleotides agree with TRBD2. The CDR3 loop spans 16 amino acids. CDR1 LGHNA and CDR2 YNFKEQ come from the germline V gene. V was clipped by 1 base and J by 4 bases; unmatched bases: 4. CDR3 coding DNA: TGTGCCAGCAGCCAAGCGAAGCGGGGGGGTTACAATGAGCAGTTCTTC. This encodes CASSQAKRGGYNEQFF.

The chain couples TRBV5-1 to TRBJ2-5; D remains ambiguous. V dropped 4 bases and J dropped 3 bases, with 4 bases sitting between them. Germline V gene lookup returns CDR1 SGHRS and CDR2 YFSETQ. The CDR3 runs 11 residues. DNA for the CDR3: TGCGCCAGCAGCACAGAAGAGACCCAGTACTTC. Translated: CASSTEETQYF.

This chain joins TRBV28 and TRBJ2-1, with 13 bases matching TRBD2. The CDR3 is 16 residues long. Germline values: CDR1 MDHEN, CDR2 SYDVKM. The ends lost 7 bases at V and 2 bases at J; junction bases unmatched: 5. Here the CDR3 DNA reads TGTGCCAGCAATGGACTAGCGGGAGAGCCCTACAATGAGCAGTTCTTC. Translating it yields CASNGLAGEPYNEQFF. The full variable domain, in which reference TRBV28 and TRBJ2-1 provide the parts outside the CDR3, is DVKVTQSSRYLVKRTGEKVFLECVQDMDHENMFWYRQDPGLGLRLIYFSYDVKMKEKGDIPEGYSVSREKKERFSLILESASTNQTSMYLCASNGLAGEPYNEQFFGPGTRLTVL.

A word on this clone: The sample holds other DNA sequences that translate to the same CDR3. The chain has TRBV5-4 and TRBJ2-7; a possible D gene is TRBD2 (6 bases). The V end lost 2 bases, the J end lost 4 bases, and 7 bases lay between the germline ends. Per germline, CDR1 SGHNT and CDR2 YYREEE (reference sequence). CDR3 length equals 12 residues. CDR3 in DNA: TGTGCCAGCAGCTTAGGAGGGTACGAGCAGTACTTC. It encodes CASSLGGYEQYF.

The chain has TRBV6-1 and TRBJ1-4; D is possibly TRBD1 (5 bases). The CDR3 length is 16 residues. Germline values: CDR1 MNHNS, CDR2 SASEGT. Trimming stripped 3 bases from V and 4 bases from J, with 15 bases between. The CDR3 here is CASSEADSISNEKLFF. CDR3 DNA sequence: TGTGCCAGCAGTGAGGCTGACAGCATTAGTAATGAAAAACTGTTTTTT.